The sequence of this TCR beta chain was determined in a study of quantifying T cell responses using KT2 cells. Overall study context: Reverse transcription used primers in the TCR alpha and beta constant regions.

Unfractionated PBMC were spiked with known numbers of KT2 clone cells. A range of KT2-to-PBMC ratios was made using fixed PBMC numbers. Study findings and constraints: Counts of KT2 alpha and beta sequences rose linearly with the number of KT2 cells added.

This clonotype was recorded a few times. The antigen is undetermined. An oligo carrying a UMI was ligated to the cDNA 3' end. First-round PCR used around 4 cycles and beta primers RC1.1 and RC1.2 covering TRBC1 and TRBC2. Each CDR3 protein is one row after TCRdb ran MiXCR on the UMI-ligation and nested PCR reads. This table has 40,000 to 50,000 distinct CDR3 sequences, about 15% appearing once. V lost 6 bases and J lost 1, with 18 bases in between. This CDR3 has 15 residues. Germline V gene sequence: CDR1 DFQATT, CDR2 SNEGSKA (reference sequence). Sequenced input: PBMCs spiked with cells of the T cell clone KT2. The chain couples TRBV20-1 to TRBJ2-5; possible D gene TRBD1, 5 bases. The sequence derives from a human donor. The CDR3 loop is CSAKAGNQIQETQYF. The CDR3 region has the DNA TGCAGTGCAAAGGCAGGGAATCAGATCCAAGAGACCCAGTACTTC.